This T cell receptor (beta chain) was retrieved from a study of blood T cell repertoires in COVID-19. Study-level information: There were acute and convalescent COVID-19 samples, and they came from the United States, Italy and Spain.

Clones were sequenced by immunoSEQ multiplex PCR, and TCRdb holds only the in-frame ones, with some missing. The profile shows 130,000 to 150,000 clones, almost 90% of them singletons. The CDR3 is 13 residues long. CDR1 is GTSNPN and CDR2 is SVGIG in the germline V gene (reference sequence). Trimming at V came to 0 bases and at J to 8 bases, leaving 1 base not matched to a gene. This chain uses TRBV30 with TRBJ2-1; 10 nucleotides agree with TRBD1. The receptor was isolated from a human donor in a cohort sampled during active COVID-19. The sample was peripheral blood. The DNA of the CDR3 is TGTGCCTGGAGTGTAGGACAGGGGGATGAGCAGTTCTTC. Translating gives CAWSVGQGDEQFF.